The clone carrying this T cell receptor beta chain was counted ten times or more. Sequenced by immunoSEQ multiplex PCR; TCRdb stores in-frame clones only, minus some. In the table there are around 180,000 clones, approximately 83% of which are singletons. The sample originates from a study of blood T cell repertoires in COVID-19. Turning to the study itself: Samples came from the United States, Italy and Spain, spanning acute and convalescent COVID-19.

The germline CDR1 and CDR2 sequences are MDHEN and SYDVKM. The CDR3 runs 13 residues. The ends lost 8 bases at V and 1 base at J; junction bases unmatched: 1. The receptor comes from a man between 60 and 75 years old with acute or convalescent COVID-19. The chain is built from TRBV28 and TRBJ2-3, with TRBD2 identical over 9 bases. Sequencing was carried out using peripheral blood. The CDR3 is CASGGRGTDTQYF. In DNA, the CDR3 is TGTGCCAGCGGCGGGAGGGGCACAGATACGCAGTATTTT.